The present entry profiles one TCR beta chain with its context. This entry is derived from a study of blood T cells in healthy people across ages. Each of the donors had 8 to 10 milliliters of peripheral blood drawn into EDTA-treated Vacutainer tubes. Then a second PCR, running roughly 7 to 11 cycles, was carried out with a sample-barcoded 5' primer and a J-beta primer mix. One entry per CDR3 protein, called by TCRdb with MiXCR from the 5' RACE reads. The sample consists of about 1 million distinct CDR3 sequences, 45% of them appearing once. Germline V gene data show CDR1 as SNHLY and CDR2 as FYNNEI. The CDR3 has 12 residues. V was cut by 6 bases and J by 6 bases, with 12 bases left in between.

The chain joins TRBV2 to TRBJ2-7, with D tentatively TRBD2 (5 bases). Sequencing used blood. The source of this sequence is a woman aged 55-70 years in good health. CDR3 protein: CASSTRLLEQYF. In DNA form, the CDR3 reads TGTGCCAGCAGCACTAGGCTCCTCGAGCAGTACTTC.